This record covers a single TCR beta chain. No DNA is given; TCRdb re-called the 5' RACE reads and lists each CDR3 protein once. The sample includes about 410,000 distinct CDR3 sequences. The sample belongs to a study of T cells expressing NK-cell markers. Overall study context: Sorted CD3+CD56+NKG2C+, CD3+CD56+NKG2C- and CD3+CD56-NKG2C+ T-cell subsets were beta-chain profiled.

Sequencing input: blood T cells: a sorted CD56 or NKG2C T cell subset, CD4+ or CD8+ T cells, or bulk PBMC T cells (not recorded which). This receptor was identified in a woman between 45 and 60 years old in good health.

The CDR3 reads CASSYSAGGLEQYF. The rearrangement joins TRBV6-2 or TRBV6-3 to TRBJ2-7; the D call from TCRdb, TRBD1, cannot be confirmed without DNA. Germline lookup yields CDR1 MNHEY and CDR2 SVGEGT. This CDR3 has 14 residues.